A single sample is the source of the 26 T cell receptor beta chains below, sequenced in a study of chronic HIV infection and antiretroviral therapy. TCRdb fed the 5' RACE reads into MiXCR, producing one record per CDR3 protein. The sample lists over 40,000 distinct CDR3 sequences; roughly 19% were seen once. The source material was peripheral blood. Source of these receptors: an adult who had HIV and had not received antiretroviral therapy, or was an uninfected healthy control (not recorded which).

The CDR3 loop is CASSADRGNEKLFF. The CDR3 region has the DNA TGTGCCAGCAGTGCGGACAGGGGAAATGAAAAACTGTTTTTT. The chain has TRBV6-5 and TRBJ1-4; 9 nucleotides match TRBD1. V shed 5 bases and J 5 bases; nucleotides not matched to a gene: 3. Germline CDR1 MNHEY, CDR2 SVGAGI. This CDR3 spans 14 amino acids.

V and J are TRBV20-1 and TRBJ2-3, with 8 bases lining up with TRBD1. The germline CDR1 and CDR2 sequences are DFQATT and SNEGSKA (reference sequence). This CDR3 spans 14 amino acids. With 6 bases clipped from V and 3 bases from J, the junction kept 8 bases outside the gene matches. Here the CDR3 reads CSADVGQGTDTQYF. The CDR3 bases are TGCAGTGCCGACGTTGGACAGGGTACAGATACGCAGTATTTT.

The CDR3 DNA follows: TGCAGCGTTCACAGGGGCACCAACACTGAAGCTTTCTTT. Encoded protein: CSVHRGTNTEAFF. The chain employs TRBV29-1 and TRBJ1-1; 7 bases are a match to TRBD1. J was trimmed by 2 bases and V by 5 bases; bases with no gene match: 5. The CDR3 is made up of 13 amino acids. Germline-derived CDR1 and CDR2 are SQVTM and ANQGSEA.

The chain links TRBV5-1 to TRBJ2-2; D remains unclear. With 0 bases removed from V and 3 bases from J, the gap between germline ends came to 3 bases. Germline CDR1 reads SGHRS; CDR2 reads YFSETQ. The CDR3 loop spans 13 amino acids. CDR3 residues: CASSLAHTGELFF. CDR3 nucleotide sequence: TGCGCCAGCAGCTTGGCCCACACCGGGGAGCTGTTTTTT. The full variable domain, in which reference TRBV5-1 and TRBJ2-2 provide the parts outside the CDR3, is KAGVTQTPRYLIKTRGQQVTLSCSPISGHRSVSWYQQTPGQGLQFLFEYFSETQRNKGNFPGRFSGRQFSNSRSEMNVSTLELGDSALYLCASSLAHTGELFFGEGSRLTVL.

A few counts support this clonotype. This sequence joins TRBV15 and TRBJ2-3; 8 positions match TRBD1. Germline-derived CDR1 and CDR2 are LNHNV and YYDKDF (reference sequence). The CDR3 extends over 17 amino acids. With V trimmed by 4 bases and J by 0 bases, 9 bases remained unmatched. The CDR3: CATSTTGQVVSTDTQYF. The CDR3 DNA reads TGTGCCACCAGCACTACGGGACAGGTGGTGAGCACAGATACGCAGTATTTT.

The V call is TRBV7-2, the J call TRBJ2-1; 8 nucleotides agree with TRBD2. Per the germline V gene, CDR1 is SGHTA and CDR2 is FQGNSA. The CDR3 runs 16 residues. With 0 bases clipped from V and 9 bases from J, the junction kept 10 bases outside the gene matches. CDR3: CASSLAAGGGRSEQFF. The CDR3 bases are TGTGCCAGCAGCTTAGCGGCGGGAGGTGGTCGGAGTGAGCAGTTCTTC.

The chain links TRBV20-1 to TRBJ2-1; D is unclear. Trimming pared 6 bases from V and 16 bases from J, leaving 19 bases between. The germline CDR1 and CDR2 sequences are DFQATT and SNEGSKA (reference sequence). The CDR3 length is 11 residues. The CDR3 nucleotides read TGCAGTGCATTGGAAGACTCATTTCGTTTCTTC. Translation: CSALEDSFRFF.

This clonotype was found a few times. The rearrangement joins TRBV21-1 to TRBJ1-2; the table's TRBD1 call for D was not verified on the DNA. TRBV21-1 is assigned pseudogene status. This CDR3 is 16 amino acids long. CDR3 coding DNA: TGTGCCAGCAGTTCCCTTGGGGGCAGGGAGTGCTATGGCTACACCTTC. Its protein is CASSSLGGRECYGYTF.

This clonotype was observed a few times. The chain carries TRBV19 and TRBJ2-3, with TRBD2 matching 11 bases. Per the germline V gene, CDR1 is LNHDA and CDR2 is SQIVND (reference sequence). The CDR3 covers 16 residues. Trimming at V came to 7 bases and at J to 5 bases, leaving 11 bases not matched to a gene. The CDR3 is CASTNQKGLAGDTQYF. The DNA of the CDR3 is TGTGCCAGTACCAATCAAAAAGGACTAGCGGGAGATACGCAGTATTTT.

The gene calls are TRBV20-1 and TRBJ2-1; 9 bases are a match to TRBD2. The CDR3 length is 15 residues. The J segment lost 3 bases and the V segment lost 1 base, leaving 4 bases of the junction unmatched. Germline CDR1 reads DFQATT; CDR2 reads SNEGSKA (reference sequence). The CDR3 sequence: CSARVKTSGYNEQFF. DNA of the CDR3: TGCAGTGCTAGAGTCAAGACTAGCGGCTACAATGAGCAGTTCTTC.

The chain couples TRBV5-1 to TRBJ1-3; possibly TRBD1 for D (5 bases). Germline V lookup: CDR1 SGHRS, CDR2 YFSETQ. The CDR3 is made up of 16 amino acids. The V gene lost 4 bases and the J gene lost 0 bases, with 14 bases spanning the gap. The CDR3 nucleotides read TGCGCCAGCAGCCCCGAGGGACGTAGCTCTGGAAACACCATATATTTT. Protein: CASSPEGRSSGNTIYF.

The V call is TRBV28, the J call TRBJ2-3; TRBD2 matches at 10 bases. Germline assignment: CDR1 MDHEN and CDR2 SYDVKM. Trimming removed 3 bases from V and 8 bases from J; junction bases left unmatched: 11. The CDR3 has 16 residues. The CDR3 is CASSFLAGAIRGTQYF. CDR3 nucleotide sequence: TGTGCCAGCAGTTTCCTAGCGGGAGCCATTAGGGGTACGCAGTATTTT.

The chain links TRBV4-2 to TRBJ2-7; 8 nucleotides line up with TRBD1. Germline V gives CDR1 LGHNA, CDR2 YNFKEQ. V trimming: 2 bases; J trimming: 6 bases; junction bases outside the gene matches: 3. The CDR3 extends over 13 amino acids. CDR3 coding DNA: TGTGCCAGCAGCCAACTGGACAGGGCCGAGCAGTACTTC. Encoded protein: CASSQLDRAEQYF.

The V call is TRBV28, the J call TRBJ1-5; no reliable D call. This CDR3 contains 13 residues. The V end was cut by 2 bases, the J end by 7 bases, with 9 bases between. Germline values: CDR1 MDHEN, CDR2 SYDVKM. The CDR3 DNA is TGTGCCAGCAGTTTACGGGGTGGGCAGCCCCAGCATTTT. Translating it yields CASSLRGGQPQHF.

V usage is TRBV27 and J usage is TRBJ1-5, with D hard to call. The ends were cut back, 5 bases at V and 0 bases at J, with 14 bases in the middle. This CDR3 region has 16 residues. Germline values: CDR1 MNHEY, CDR2 SMNVEV (reference sequence). CDR3: CASSPGAFYSNQPQHF. CDR3 DNA sequence: TGTGCCAGCAGTCCAGGAGCCTTTTATAGCAATCAGCCCCAGCATTTT.

J is TRBJ1-6 and V is TRBV9; D not certain. The CDR3 has 14 amino acids. The V gene lost 3 bases and the J gene lost 5 bases, with 9 bases spanning the gap. Germline V gene sequence: CDR1 SGDLS, CDR2 YYNGEE. CDR3 nucleotide sequence: TGTGCCAGCAGCGAGACATATAATAATTCACCCCTCCACTTT. It encodes CASSETYNNSPLHF.

The chain links TRBV20-1 to TRBJ1-2; D not resolved. Trimming pared 6 bases from V and 8 bases from J, leaving 10 bases between. The CDR3 has 10 residues. CDR1 and CDR2 (germline): DFQATT, SNEGSKA (reference sequence). CDR3 sequence reads: CSAQARGYTF. Here the CDR3 DNA reads TGCAGTGCCCAGGCTCGGGGCTACACCTTC.

This clonotype was found a few times. The chain carries TRBV7-2 and TRBJ2-2, with 11 bases identical to TRBD1. The V and J ends lost 4 bases and 5 bases, in that order; junction bases with no gene match: 6. The CDR3 length is 16 residues. Germline values: CDR1 SGHTA, CDR2 FQGNSA. The CDR3 sequence is CASSSRGQGATGELFF. The CDR3 DNA reads as TGTGCCAGCAGCTCCCGCGGACAGGGGGCTACCGGGGAGCTGTTTTTT.

In this sample, this clonotype turned up a few times. V usage is TRBV9 and J usage is TRBJ2-3; no firm D call. Deletions cut 1 base from V and 1 base from J, with 10 bases between. CDR1 is SGDLS, CDR2 YYNGEE, per germline. This CDR3 has 15 residues. DNA for the CDR3: TGTGCCAGCAGCGTAAATCTCCTAGGCACAGATACGCAGTATTTT. Protein sequence: CASSVNLLGTDTQYF.

This clonotype came up a few times. This chain connects TRBV20-1 to TRBJ2-7; D remains ambiguous. The V gene's germline CDR1 is DFQATT and CDR2 SNEGSKA (reference sequence). V lost 0 bases to trimming and J lost 2 bases, with 2 bases between them. This CDR3 is 11 amino acids long. CDR3 in DNA: TGCAGTGCTAGAGAGGCCTACGAGCAGTACTTC. It codes for CSAREAYEQYF.

The chain joins TRBV4-2 to TRBJ1-3; 7 bases map to TRBD1. The V gene end was trimmed by 4 bases and the J gene end by 4 bases; junction bases not matched to a gene: 13. This CDR3 contains 17 residues. Germline CDR1 and CDR2: LGHNA and YNFKEQ. CDR3 amino acids: CASSRTFGQGEGNTIYF. In DNA form, the CDR3 reads TGTGCCAGCAGCCGAACGTTCGGGCAGGGGGAAGGAAACACCATATATTTT.

This chain joins TRBV28 and TRBJ1-1, with D uncertain. This CDR3 is built from 13 residues. Trimming shortened V by 8 bases and J by 2 bases, and 12 bases separated the two germline ends. The germline gives CDR1 MDHEN, CDR2 SYDVKM. CDR3 coding DNA: TGTGCCAGCGCGGAACAGCGCAACACTGAAGCTTTCTTT. Translating it yields CASAEQRNTEAFF.

The V gene is TRBV27, the J gene TRBJ2-3, with 9 bases fitting TRBD1. The CDR3 totals 14 residues. Germline V gene sequence: CDR1 MNHEY, CDR2 SMNVEV (reference sequence). Germline trimming cut 6 bases from V and 5 bases from J; bases unmatched to any gene: 6. The CDR3 DNA reads as TGTGCCAGCAGAACAGGGGGCAAGAGAGATACGCAGTATTTT. Residues: CASRTGGKRDTQYF.

This clonotype was seen only a few times. The V and J genes are TRBV28 and TRBJ2-3; maybe TRBD1 (6 bases). Germline values: CDR1 MDHEN, CDR2 SYDVKM. Between the trimmed V and J ends, which lost 4 bases and 3 bases, there was a span of 17 bases. The CDR3 loop spans 16 amino acids. CDR3 residues: CASSSPRGGRTDTQYF. CDR3 in DNA: TGTGCCAGCAGTTCCCCCCGAGGGGGAAGGACAGATACGCAGTATTTT.

The CDR3 coding sequence is TGTGCCACCAGTGATTCAACTAGAATGGGCAATCAGCCCCAGCATTTT. Translated: CATSDSTRMGNQPQHF. V is TRBV24-1 and J is TRBJ1-5, with D hard to call. The CDR3 loop spans 16 amino acids. Germline V gives CDR1 KGHDR, CDR2 SFDVKD. The V end lost 2 bases, the J end lost 2 bases, and 12 bases lay between the germline ends.

This clonotype was observed a few times. The rearrangement links TRBV28 to TRBJ1-3, with D perhaps matching TRBD1 (6 bases). The V end lost 6 bases, the J end lost 4 bases, and 16 bases lay between the germline ends. CDR1 and CDR2 from the germline V gene are MDHEN and SYDVKM. The CDR3 consists of 15 residues. CDR3 protein: CASSPPGTLGNTIYF. CDR3 sequence (DNA): TGTGCCAGCAGCCCCCCAGGGACACTGGGAAACACCATATATTTT.